A selection of T cell receptor beta chains follows, all from one sample in a study of T cell repertoires in cytomegalovirus infection. Using its own MiXCR run on the reads, TCRdb lists one record per CDR3 protein. The table includes almost 500,000 distinct CDR3 sequences, about 11% detected once. Sequenced material: PBMCs. These receptors all stem from a human donor in good health (CMV status not recorded). Some clones in this sample may be carry-over from other donors' samples. The CDR3 runs from the conserved cysteine through the conserved F or W. Only some rows state a clone size, as once, few, many or a class for expanded clones.

v_call	clone_size	cdr3_aa
TRBV20-1	few	CSANLAGGGEQYF
TRBV19	few	CASRYPGVGNEQFF
TRBV11-3	few	CASAEGGSSYNEQFF
TRBV30	-	CAWSERTATYEQYF
TRBV28	many	CASSSPGEDKRVVNTEAFF
TRBV10-3	many	CAARPPGTPNTEAFF
TRBV6-2/TRBV6-3	many	CASTRPSGDGTGELFF
TRBV9	few	CASSVDGHGVLTF
TRBV18	-	CASSPVYRSSGNTIYF
TRBV5-1	-	CASSPEGHGETQYF
TRBV20-1	-	CSARVRPNTGELFF
TRBV3-1	many	CASSRRSSGNTIYF
TRBV6-5	once	CASRRDRGLWGYTF
TRBV9	many	CASSPEGGLGEAFF
TRBV7-8	many	CASSKGRGRGDTEAFF
TRBV11-2	many	CASSLVGLGQAGSDTQYF
TRBV2	-	CASSDEGYTGELFF
TRBV11-3	many	CASSPEGRPPGSLHF
TRBV28	few	CASLTYSGANVLTF
TRBV11-1	many	CASTPGQGAPNGYTF
TRBV7-2	many	CASSRDRGQNIQYF
TRBV29-1	-	CSVEPSSSTDTQYF
TRBV20-1	few	CSATSGGGSGGGNEQFF
TRBV5-1	many	CASSLLPSSNQPQHF
TRBV6-8	many	CARLHLLQGAGQPQHF
TRBV2	many	CASSEGGANTGEELFF
TRBV6-1	many	CASLDPTVISTEAFF
TRBV19	few	CASSPWDRTGYTF
TRBV7-2	many	CASSLRRDSAYEQYF
TRBV28	many	CASSYPLQDRGYEQYF
TRBV29-1	-	CSVGGASVGAFF
TRBV28	many	CASSNTGVGEAFF
TRBV12-3/TRBV12-4	many	CASSLLGLGETQYF
TRBV25-1	many	CASSEGNGYTF
TRBV7-9	many	CASSPWTSEKETQYF
TRBV7-8	many	CASSYRGLYEQYF
TRBV7-3	few	CASSLLAGVRYEQYF
TRBV3-1	-	CASRLPGTGGTGELFF
TRBV3-1	few	CASSQGAARETQYF
TRBV12-3/TRBV12-4	many	CASRHRDIIISPLHF